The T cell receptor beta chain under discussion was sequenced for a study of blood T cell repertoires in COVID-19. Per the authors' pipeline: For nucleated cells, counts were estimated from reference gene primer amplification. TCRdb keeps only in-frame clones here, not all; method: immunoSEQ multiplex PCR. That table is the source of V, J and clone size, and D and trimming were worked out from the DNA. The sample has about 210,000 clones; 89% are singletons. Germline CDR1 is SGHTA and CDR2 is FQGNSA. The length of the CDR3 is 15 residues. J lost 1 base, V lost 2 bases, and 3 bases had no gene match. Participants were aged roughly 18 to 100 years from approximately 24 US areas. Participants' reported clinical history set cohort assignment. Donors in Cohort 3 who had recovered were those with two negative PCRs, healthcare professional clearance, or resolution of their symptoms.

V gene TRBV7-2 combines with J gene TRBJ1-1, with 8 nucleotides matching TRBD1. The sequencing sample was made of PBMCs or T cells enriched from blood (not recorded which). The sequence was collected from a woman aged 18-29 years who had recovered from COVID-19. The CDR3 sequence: CASSLTGTGNTEAFF. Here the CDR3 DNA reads TGTGCCAGCAGCTTAACCGGGACAGGGAACACTGAAGCTTTCTTT.